Listed below are T cell receptor beta chains from one sample, sequenced in a study of OX40 agonist ivuxolimab in advanced cancers. The table came from immunoSEQ multiplex PCR; TCRdb's copy has only in-frame clones and leaves some out. The repertoire holds just over 70,000 clones, with over 80% as singletons. This sample comprised CD4+ or CD8+ T cells sorted from blood, obtained in a trial of the OX40 agonist ivuxolimab. Source of these receptors: an adult with an advanced solid tumor such as melanoma, head and neck, liver or kidney cancer. Both conserved end residues are part of each CDR3. D genes are given only for firm matches. Clone size is given for some rows only: seen once, a few or many times, or a class if the clone is expanded.

TRBJ1-6,TRBV4-1,.,.,CASSQPGTAGSPLHF,TGCGCCAGCAGCCAGCCCGGGACCGCAGGCTCGCCCCTCCACTTT
TRBJ2-7,TRBV11-1,.,.,CASSLERRSGTYEQYF,TGTGCCAGCAGCTTAGAACGGAGGAGTGGGACCTACGAGCAGTACTTC
TRBJ2-7,TRBV5-4,.,.,CASSPGPHTPLEQYF,TGTGCCAGCAGCCCCGGCCCACACACCCCGTTAGAGCAGTACTTC
TRBJ2-1,TRBV2,TRBD2,once,CASSGSSGGQINEQFF,TGTGCCAGCAGCGGGTCTAGCGGGGGGCAAATAAATGAGCAGTTCTTC
TRBJ2-5,TRBV2,.,.,CASSVAQGRPETQYF,TGTGCCAGCAGTGTGGCCCAGGGGAGGCCAGAGACCCAGTACTTC
TRBJ1-1,TRBV5-8,.,.,CASSQAELLLKAFF,TGTGCCAGCAGCCAGGCCGAGCTACTGTTGAAGGCTTTCTTT
TRBJ1-1,TRBV7-3,.,.,CASSLSGNLNTEAFF,TGTGCCAGCAGCTTATCGGGGAACTTGAACACTGAAGCTTTCTTT
TRBJ2-7,TRBV11-2,.,.,CASSLEQGGGSYEQYF,TGTGCCAGCAGCTTAGAGCAGGGTGGAGGTTCCTACGAGCAGTACTTC
TRBJ1-3,TRBV5-1,TRBD1,.,CASRSQGATDTIYF,TGCGCCAGCAGATCCCAGGGGGCAACAGACACCATATATTTT
TRBJ2-2,TRBV7-9,.,.,CASSLATGANTGELFF,TGTGCCAGCAGCTTAGCGACGGGCGCGAACACCGGGGAGCTGTTTTTT
TRBJ2-1,TRBV5-1,.,.,CASSLQQGDGNEQFF,TGCGCCAGCAGTTTACAACAGGGAGATGGGAATGAGCAGTTCTTC
TRBJ1-1,TRBV11-2,TRBD1,few,CASSPGQGVGTEAFF,TGTGCCAGCAGCCCCGGACAGGGGGTGGGCACTGAAGCTTTCTTT
TRBJ2-5,TRBV7-9,TRBD1,.,CASSLAGTGAGKTQYF,TGTGCCAGCAGCTTAGCAGGGACAGGCGCTGGAAAGACCCAGTACTTC
TRBJ2-3,TRBV20-1,.,.,CSAEATDTQYF,TGCAGTGCTGAGGCCACAGATACGCAGTATTTT
TRBJ1-5,TRBV28,.,.,CASSLYQSNSNQPQHF,TGTGCCAGCAGTTTATATCAGAGTAATAGCAATCAGCCCCAGCATTTT
TRBJ2-7,TRBV19,.,few,CASSPGTGTTYEQYF,TGTGCCAGTAGTCCGGGTACCGGGACGACCTACGAGCAGTACTTC
TRBJ2-3,TRBV27,.,.,CASSLWVSASTDTQYF,TGTGCCAGCAGTTTATGGGTATCTGCTAGCACAGATACGCAGTATTTT
TRBJ2-3,TRBV7-6,.,.,CASSVQGRDTQYF,TGTGCCAGCAGCGTACAGGGGAGGGATACGCAGTATTTT
TRBJ1-2,TRBV5-5,TRBD1,.,CASSVDRANYGYTF,TGTGCCAGCAGCGTGGACAGGGCTAACTATGGCTACACCTTC
TRBJ2-7,TRBV5-3,.,.,CARSFSRFPAYEQYF,TGTGCCAGAAGTTTTTCGCGATTTCCGGCCTACGAGCAGTACTTC
TRBJ2-5,TRBV2,TRBD2,.,CASGPLADEETQYF,TGTGCCAGCGGCCCACTAGCGGATGAAGAGACCCAGTACTTC
TRBJ1-3,TRBV7-3,TRBD1,few,CASSPQGGSGNTIYF,TGTGCCAGCAGCCCCCAGGGGGGCTCTGGAAACACCATATATTTT
TRBJ1-2,TRBV13,TRBD1,.,CASSVRTGGGYGYTF,TGTGCCAGCAGCGTACGGACAGGGGGCGGCTATGGCTACACCTTC
TRBJ1-1,TRBV10-3,.,.,CAISSGGGNTEAFF,TGTGCCATCAGTTCCGGGGGAGGCAACACTGAAGCTTTCTTT
TRBJ2-1,TRBV11-2,TRBD1,.,CASSLGSGTGIYNEQFF,TGTGCCAGCAGCTTAGGGTCCGGGACAGGAATATACAATGAGCAGTTCTTC
TRBJ2-7,TRBV5-6,TRBD1,.,CASSWDRDEQYF,TGTGCCAGCAGCTGGGACAGAGACGAGCAGTACTTC
TRBJ2-7,TRBV5-1,.,.,CASRSGTGSYEQYF,TGCGCCAGCAGATCCGGGACTGGCTCCTACGAGCAGTACTTC
TRBJ1-1,TRBV19,TRBD1,.,CASGDRLEAFF,TGTGCCAGCGGGGACAGACTTGAAGCTTTCTTT
TRBJ2-2,TRBV5-1,TRBD2,.,CASSPSPSGLTGELFF,TGCGCCAGCAGCCCGTCGCCTAGCGGCCTCACCGGGGAGCTGTTTTTT